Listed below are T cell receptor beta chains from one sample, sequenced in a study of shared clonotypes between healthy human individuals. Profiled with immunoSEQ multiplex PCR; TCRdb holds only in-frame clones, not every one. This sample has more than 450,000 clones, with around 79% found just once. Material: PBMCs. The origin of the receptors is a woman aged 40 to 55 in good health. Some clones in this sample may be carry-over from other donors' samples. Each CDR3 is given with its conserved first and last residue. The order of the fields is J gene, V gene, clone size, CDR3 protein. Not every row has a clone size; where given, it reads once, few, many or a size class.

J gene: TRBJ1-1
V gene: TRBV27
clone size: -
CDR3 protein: CASSFQGTEAFF

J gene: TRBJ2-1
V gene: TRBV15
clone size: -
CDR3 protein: CATSTSFPSYNEQFF

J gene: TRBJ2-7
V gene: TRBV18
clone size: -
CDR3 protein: CASSLGQGLNEQYF

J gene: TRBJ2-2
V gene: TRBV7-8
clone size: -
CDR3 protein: CASLGQGILANTGELFF

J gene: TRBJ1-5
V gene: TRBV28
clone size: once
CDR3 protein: CASSSGQGAQPQHF

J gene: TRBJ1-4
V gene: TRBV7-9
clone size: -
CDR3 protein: CASSLGTGGFERNEKLFF

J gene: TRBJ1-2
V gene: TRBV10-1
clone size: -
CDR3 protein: CASSEYPGGGYTF

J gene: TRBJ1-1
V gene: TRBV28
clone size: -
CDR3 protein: CASSLSTEAFF

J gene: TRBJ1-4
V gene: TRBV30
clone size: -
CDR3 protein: CAYATGEATNEKLFF

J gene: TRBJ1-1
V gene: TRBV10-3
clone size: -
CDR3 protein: CAISESYNGNTEAFF

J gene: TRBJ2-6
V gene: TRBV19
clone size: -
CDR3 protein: CASSIGWQSQPGANVLTF

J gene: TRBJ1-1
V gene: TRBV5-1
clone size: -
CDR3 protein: CASSPGTGDYTEAFF

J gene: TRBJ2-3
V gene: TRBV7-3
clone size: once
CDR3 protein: CASSSGSRDTQYF

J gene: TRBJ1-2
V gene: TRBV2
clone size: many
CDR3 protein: CASIQPRHRGQNYGYTF

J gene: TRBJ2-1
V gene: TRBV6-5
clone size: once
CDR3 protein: CASSYGGYWDEQFF

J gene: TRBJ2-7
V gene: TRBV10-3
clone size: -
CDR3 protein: CAISAPGSSAYEQYF

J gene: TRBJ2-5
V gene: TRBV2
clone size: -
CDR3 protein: CASRSGGGETQYF

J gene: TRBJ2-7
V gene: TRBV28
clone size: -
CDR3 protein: CASSWEGISYEQYF

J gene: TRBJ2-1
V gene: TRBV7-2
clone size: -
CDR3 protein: CASSLPVGHEQFF

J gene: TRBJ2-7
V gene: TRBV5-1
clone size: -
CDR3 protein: CASSSSGTDPYEQYF

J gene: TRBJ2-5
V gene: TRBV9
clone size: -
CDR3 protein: CASSVNSGGETQYF

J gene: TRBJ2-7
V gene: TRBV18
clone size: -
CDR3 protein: CASSPSASGVYEQYF

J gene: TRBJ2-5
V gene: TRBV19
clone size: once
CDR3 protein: CASSPRVASQETQYF

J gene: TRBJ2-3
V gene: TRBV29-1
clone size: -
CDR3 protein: CSVVGRATDTQYF

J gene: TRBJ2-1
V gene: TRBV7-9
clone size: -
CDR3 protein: CASSPGEDRLFF

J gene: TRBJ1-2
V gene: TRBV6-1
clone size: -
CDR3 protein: CASSVNRGGLYGYTF

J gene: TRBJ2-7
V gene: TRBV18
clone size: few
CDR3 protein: CASSQTSGSIDEQYF

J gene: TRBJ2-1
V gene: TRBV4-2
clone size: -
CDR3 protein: CASSAPLAERRNEQFF

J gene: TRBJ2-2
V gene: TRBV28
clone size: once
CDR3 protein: CASSLVGYGELFF

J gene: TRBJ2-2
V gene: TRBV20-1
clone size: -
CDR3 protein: CSASQPGELFF

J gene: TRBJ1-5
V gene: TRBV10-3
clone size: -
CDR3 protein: CAISERVGDQPQHF

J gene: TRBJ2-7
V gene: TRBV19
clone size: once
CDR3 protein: CASTTGSSYEQYF

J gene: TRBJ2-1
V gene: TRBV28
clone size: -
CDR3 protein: CASSSGGTGGHNEQFF

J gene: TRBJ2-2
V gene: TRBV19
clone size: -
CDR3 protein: CASRRTANTGELFF

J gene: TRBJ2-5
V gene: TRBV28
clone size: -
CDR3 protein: CASRWSSTETQYF

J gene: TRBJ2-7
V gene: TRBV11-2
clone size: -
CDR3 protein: CASRFDRGLAGQYF

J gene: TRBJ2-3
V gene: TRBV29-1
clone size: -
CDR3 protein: CSVGGDTDTQYF

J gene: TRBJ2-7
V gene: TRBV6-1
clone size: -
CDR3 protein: CASKKDTAYEQYF

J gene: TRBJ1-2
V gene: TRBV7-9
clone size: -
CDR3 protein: CASSLEVGASGYTF

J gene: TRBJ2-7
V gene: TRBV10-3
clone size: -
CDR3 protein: CAISPDSNTYEQYF

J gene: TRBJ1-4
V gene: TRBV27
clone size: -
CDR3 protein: CASSLDINNEKLFF

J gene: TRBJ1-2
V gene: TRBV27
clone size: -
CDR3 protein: CASSPSGAYGYTF

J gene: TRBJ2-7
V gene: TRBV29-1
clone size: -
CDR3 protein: CSVDATSGRYEQYF

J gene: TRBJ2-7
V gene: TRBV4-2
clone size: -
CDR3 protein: CASSKMGLAGTNPTAYEQYF

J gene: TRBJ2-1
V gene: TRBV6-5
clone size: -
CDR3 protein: CASSSPAGNQFF

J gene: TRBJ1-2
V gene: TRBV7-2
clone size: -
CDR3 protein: CASSLEPGGGHGYTF

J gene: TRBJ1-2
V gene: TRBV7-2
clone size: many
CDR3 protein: CASSLGQGNYGYTF

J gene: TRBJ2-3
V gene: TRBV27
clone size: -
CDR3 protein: CASSLQRSSTDTQYF

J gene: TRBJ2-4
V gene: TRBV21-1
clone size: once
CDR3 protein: CASSSRDRELAKNIQYF

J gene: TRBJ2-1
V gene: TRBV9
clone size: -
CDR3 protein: CASSVLAEEVGEQFF